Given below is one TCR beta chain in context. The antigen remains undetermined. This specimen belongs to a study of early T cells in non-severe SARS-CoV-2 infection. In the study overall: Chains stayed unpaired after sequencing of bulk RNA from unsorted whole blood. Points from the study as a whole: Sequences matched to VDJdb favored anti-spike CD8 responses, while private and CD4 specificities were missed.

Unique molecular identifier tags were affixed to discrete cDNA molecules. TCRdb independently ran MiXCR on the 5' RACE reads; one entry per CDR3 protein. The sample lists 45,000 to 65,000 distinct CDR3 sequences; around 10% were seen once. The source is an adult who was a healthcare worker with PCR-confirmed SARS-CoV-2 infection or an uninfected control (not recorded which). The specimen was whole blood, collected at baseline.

For the CDR3, the DNA is TGTGCCAGCTCACCTCAATGGGGGGATGAGCAGTTCTTC. This translates into CASSPQWGDEQFF. The chain employs TRBV18 and TRBJ2-1, with D perhaps matching TRBD2 (6 bases). The CDR3 is made up of 13 amino acids. Trimming took off 3 bases at V and 8 bases at J, with 11 bases between the two ends. The germline V gene encodes CDR1 KGHSH and CDR2 LQKENI.